This is a list of T cell receptor beta chains from one sample in a study of glioma-infiltrating T cells. In TCRdb, the multiplex PCR reads were re-called with MiXCR into one record per CDR3 protein. The repertoire includes 160,000 or so distinct CDR3 sequences, more than 35% of them detected once, and 5.2% sits in the top ten. Material for sequencing was glioma tissue, nonneoplastic brain tissue, or PBMCs (not recorded which). The receptors come from a human donor with low-grade glioma or glioblastoma, undergoing nonglioma brain surgery, or in good health (not recorded which). CDR3s include the opening cysteine and the closing phenylalanine or tryptophan. Fields, in order: D gene, clone size, J gene, V gene, CDR3 protein, CDR3 DNA. The D gene is left open where the match is weak. For some rows the clone size is stated as once, few or many, or as a class when expanded; others skip it.

TRBD1	many	TRBJ2-1	TRBV2	CASSGQGANEQFF	TGTGCCAGCAGTGGACAGGGCGCTAATGAGCAGTTCTTC
TRBD2	few	TRBJ2-7	TRBV19	CASGAAGGTYEQYF	TGTGCCAGCGGGGCAGCGGGAGGAACGTACGAGCAGTACTTC
-	many	TRBJ2-7	TRBV15	CATSRVVQGLQYF	TGTGCCACCAGCAGAGTTGTACAGGGCTTGCAGTACTTC
-	many	TRBJ1-6	TRBV15	CATSTGPLVNSPLHF	TGTGCCACCAGCACCGGACCTTTGGTTAATTCACCCCTCCACTTT
-	many	TRBJ1-1	TRBV28	CASSVADPNTEAFF	TGTGCCAGCAGTGTCGCCGACCCGAACACTGAAGCTTTCTTT
TRBD1	few	TRBJ1-3	TRBV4-1	CASSQERDRPGNTIYF	TGCGCCAGCAGCCAAGAAAGGGACAGGCCTGGAAACACCATATATTTT
-	many	TRBJ2-7	TRBV27	CASGASGIYEQYF	TGTGCCAGCGGTGCGTCAGGGATCTACGAGCAGTACTTC
-	-	TRBJ1-5	TRBV28	CASRGRGSGNQPKHF	TGTGCCAGCAGGGGAAGAGGGAGTGGCAATCAGCCCAAGCATTTC
TRBD1	-	TRBJ2-5	TRBV2	CASSQAEDRQETQYF	TGTGCCAGCAGTCAAGCGGAGGACAGGCAAGAGACCCAGTACTTC
-	many	TRBJ1-5	TRBV19	CASNNQVSGNQPQHF	TGTGCCAGTAACAACCAGGTTTCAGGGAATCAGCCCCAGCATTTT
-	many	TRBJ2-7	TRBV20-1	CSASWGRVEQYF	TGCAGTGCTAGCTGGGGGCGTGTCGAGCAGTACTTC
-	many	TRBJ2-2	TRBV28	CASSSMIGELFF	TGTGCCAGCAGTTCAATGATCGGGGAGCTGTTTTTT
TRBD2	-	TRBJ2-5	TRBV20-1	CSDQPTSGQETQYF	TGCAGTGACCAGCCGACTAGCGGACAAGAGACCCAGTACTTC
TRBD1	many	TRBJ2-2	TRBV28	CASSLGTGVSGELFF	TGTGCCAGCAGTTTGGGGACAGGGGTTTCCGGGGAGCTGTTTTTT
TRBD1	-	TRBJ2-7	TRBV15	CDTSTGQVREQYF	TGTGACACCAGCACAGGACAGGTACGCGAGCAGTACTTC
-	-	TRBJ1-2	TRBV5-1	CASSSQGLEGYTF	TGCGCCAGCAGCTCACAGGGTCTGGAAGGCTACACCTTC
TRBD2	-	TRBJ2-5	TRBV7-2	CASSLALAGGRTPQETQYF	TGTGCCAGCAGCTTAGCCCTAGCGGGAGGGCGGACCCCCCAAGAGACCCAGTACTTC
-	-	TRBJ1-1	TRBV19	CASSSRGQAGAFF	TGTGCCAGTAGCAGCCGGGGCCAGGCGGGAGCTTTCTTT
TRBD1	many	TRBJ1-5	TRBV6-1	CASTEGGRYNQPQHF	TGTGCCAGCACCGAAGGGGGCCGCTACAATCAGCCCCAGCATTTT
-	-	TRBJ1-1	TRBV19	CASSSQALGTEAFF	TGTGCCAGTAGTAGCCAGGCCCTGGGCACTGAAGCTTTCTTT
-	few	TRBJ1-2	TRBV12-3/TRBV12-4	CASSLQGYGYTF	TGTGCCAGCAGTTTACAGGGGTATGGCTACACCTTC
-	many	TRBJ2-7	TRBV28	CASSLTDRREQYF	TGTGCCAGCAGTTTGACTGATAGACGCGAGCAGTACTTC
-	-	TRBJ2-1	TRBV6-1	CASLPARDEQFF	TGTGCCAGCTTACCCGCCAGGGATGAGCAGTTCTTC
TRBD1	many	TRBJ1-1	TRBV20-1	CSARDRTGVGTEAFF	TGCAGTGCTAGAGATCGGACAGGGGTTGGAACTGAAGCTTTCTTT
-	few	TRBJ2-1	TRBV18	CASSPMGVRYNEQFF	TGTGCCAGCTCACCAATGGGGGTACGCTACAATGAGCAGTTCTTC
-	few	TRBJ1-2	TRBV2	CASTRGALNYGYTF	TGTGCCAGCACGCGGGGGGCGCTGAACTATGGCTACACCTTC
-	many	TRBJ2-3	TRBV20-1	CSAREPRGFTDTQYF	TGCAGTGCTAGAGAGCCTAGGGGGTTCACAGATACGCAGTATTTT
-	many	TRBJ2-1	TRBV20-1	CSARPPAYNEQFF	TGCAGTGCTAGACCCCCAGCATACAATGAGCAGTTCTTC
-	-	TRBJ1-5	TRBV6-6	CASSRDGVYQPQHF	TGTGCCAGCAGCCGAGACGGGGTATATCAGCCACAGCATTTT
-	-	TRBJ2-7	TRBV20-1	CSAEGLWSSYEQYF	TGCAGTGCCGAAGGACTCTGGAGCTCCTACGAGCAGTACTTC
-	few	TRBJ2-7	TRBV18	CASSPRQTYEQYF	TGTGCCAGCTCACCACGCCAGACCTACGAGCAGTACTTC
-	many	TRBJ2-7	TRBV20-1	CSARRVGTLSYEQYF	TGCAGTGCTAGGCGAGTCGGGACTCTATCGTACGAGCAGTACTTC
-	-	TRBJ1-5	TRBV19	CASFGWGGGPSSNQPQHF	TGTGCCAGTTTCGGCTGGGGGGGGGGCCCATCTAGCAATCAGCCCCAGCATTTT
-	-	TRBJ2-5	TRBV6-6	CVSSLLSPGRETQYF	TGTGTTAGCAGTTTATTATCGCCGGGACGGGAGACCCAGTACTTC
-	few	TRBJ2-1	TRBV24-1	CATSDFGPSSYNEKFF	TGTGCCACCAGTGATTTTGGACCGAGCTCCTACAATGAGAAGTTCTTC
-	-	TRBJ2-7	TRBV29-1	CSVCTGLHEEQYF	TGCAGCGTCTGTACGGGACTCCATGAAGAGCAGTACTTC
-	few	TRBJ2-3	TRBV29-1	CSVEAPLSRGGWTDTQYF	TGCAGCGTTGAAGCTCCCCTGAGCAGGGGGGGGTGGACAGATACGCAGTATTTT
-	many	TRBJ1-1	TRBV28	CASIWGGTEAFF	TGTGCCAGCATTTGGGGGGGTACTGAAGCTTTCTTT
-	-	TRBJ1-5	TRBV2	CASSGAYGNQHQHF	TGTGCCAGCAGTGGCGCGTACGGCAATCAGCACCAGCATTTT
-	-	TRBJ2-3	TRBV6-2/TRBV6-3	CASSDLQESQYF	TGTGCCAGCAGTGACTTACAAGAGAGCCAGTACTTT
TRBD2	many	TRBJ2-3	TRBV7-7	CASSLGLDADTQYF	TGTGCCAGCAGCCTTGGACTAGATGCAGATACGCAGTATTTT
-	-	TRBJ1-2	TRBV14	CASSKASNYGYTF	TGTGCCAGCAGCAAGGCGAGCAACTATGGCTACACCTTC
TRBD1	-	TRBJ2-5	TRBV20-1	CSAVEGTVIEETKYF	TGCAGTGCTGTAGAAGGGACAGTGATTGAAGAGACCAAGTACTTC
-	many	TRBJ2-3	TRBV6-1	CASRAYTDTQYF	TGTGCCAGCAGGGCATACACAGATACGCAGTATTTT
-	few	TRBJ1-2	TRBV20-1	CSASWTSGGGYTF	TGCAGTGCTTCTTGGACTAGCGGGGGAGGCTACACCTTC
-	-	TRBJ2-1	TRBV15	CATSRRDTDEQFF	TGTGCCACCAGCAGAAGGGACACGGATGAGCAGTTCTTC
-	-	TRBJ2-2	TRBV12-3/TRBV12-4	CASSFRGVVNTGELFF	TGTGCCAGCAGTTTTAGAGGGGTAGTGAACACCGGGGAGCTGTTTTTT